This T cell receptor beta chain was captured in a study of early T cells in non-severe SARS-CoV-2 infection. The wider study: Investigators sequenced bulk RNA drawn from unsorted whole blood, and chains remained unpaired.

Comment on this clonotype: Its specificity is not known.

Unique molecular identifiers were affixed to single, distinct cDNA molecules. One entry per CDR3 protein, called by TCRdb with MiXCR from the 5' RACE reads. Altogether fewer than 80,000 distinct CDR3 sequences are present, roughly a tenth being singletons, with the ten largest covering 5.9%. CDR3 length: 14 amino acids. The germline CDR1 and CDR2 sequences are ENHRY and SYGVKD. The ends lost 3 bases at V and 5 bases at J; junction bases unmatched: 1. Findings of the study overall: Matching against VDJdb likely underestimated virus-specific expansions, favoring anti-spike CD8.

The sequenced sample was whole blood. The V gene is TRBV10-3, the J gene TRBJ2-2, with 9 nucleotides matching TRBD2. The origin of this receptor is an adult who was a healthcare worker with PCR-confirmed SARS-CoV-2 infection or an uninfected control (not recorded which). In nucleotides, the CDR3 is TGTGCCATCAGTGATAGCGGGGGAACCGGGGAGCTGTTTTTT. This encodes CAISDSGGTGELFF.